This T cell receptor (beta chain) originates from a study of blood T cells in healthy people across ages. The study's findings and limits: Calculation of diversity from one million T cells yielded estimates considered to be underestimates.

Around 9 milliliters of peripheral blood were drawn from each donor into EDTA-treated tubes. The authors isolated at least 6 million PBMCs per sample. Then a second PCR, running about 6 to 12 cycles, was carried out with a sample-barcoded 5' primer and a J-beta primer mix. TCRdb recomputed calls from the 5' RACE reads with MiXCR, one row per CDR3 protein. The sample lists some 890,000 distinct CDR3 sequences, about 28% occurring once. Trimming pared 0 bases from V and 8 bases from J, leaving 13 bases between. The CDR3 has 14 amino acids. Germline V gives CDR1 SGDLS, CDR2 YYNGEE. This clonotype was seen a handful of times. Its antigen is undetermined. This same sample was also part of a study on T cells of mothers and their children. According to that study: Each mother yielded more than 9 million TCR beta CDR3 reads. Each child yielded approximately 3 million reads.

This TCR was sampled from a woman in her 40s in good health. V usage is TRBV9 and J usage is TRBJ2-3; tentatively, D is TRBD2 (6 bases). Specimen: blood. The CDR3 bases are TGTGCCAGCAGCGTAGGAGTACAAGCGGGTACGCAGTATTTT. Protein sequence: CASSVGVQAGTQYF.